What follows are 31 T cell receptor beta chains derived from one specimen sequenced in a study of blood T cell repertoires in COVID-19. The method was immunoSEQ multiplex PCR; TCRdb's version includes in-frame clones alone and lacks a portion of them. The table includes around 300,000 clones, 80% to 90% detected once. The specimen sequenced was PBMCs or T cells enriched from blood (not recorded which). These receptors all stem from a young woman who had recovered from COVID-19.

V usage is TRBV3-1 (or the pseudogene TRBV3-2) and J usage is TRBJ2-2; no definite D call. This CDR3 is built from 15 residues. Germline loops: CDR1 LGHDT, CDR2 YNNKEL (reference sequence). Trimming took off 0 bases at V and 1 base at J, with 6 bases between the two ends. The CDR3 sequence is CASSQDVRNTGELFF. The CDR3 region has the DNA TGTGCCAGCAGCCAAGATGTCAGGAACACCGGGGAGCTGTTTTTT.

The rearrangement joins TRBV2 to TRBJ2-4; D gene ambiguous. Germline CDR1 SNHLY, CDR2 FYNNEI. V lost 6 bases and J lost 1, with 4 bases in between. The CDR3 covers 12 residues. The CDR3 DNA is TGTGCCAGCAGGGCCGCCAAAAACATTCAGTACTTC. Protein sequence: CASRAAKNIQYF.

V is TRBV5-1 and J is TRBJ1-3; weak D call: TRBD1 (6 bases). Germline V gene sequence: CDR1 SGHRS, CDR2 YFSETQ. The CDR3 sequence is 13 residues long. The V gene lost 5 bases and the J gene lost 8 bases, with 14 bases spanning the gap. The CDR3 is CASSLAGEDTIYF. In nucleotides, the CDR3 is TGCGCCAGCAGTCTCGCAGGGGAAGACACCATATATTTT.

The chain carries TRBV7-8 and TRBJ2-2, with 10 bases identical to TRBD2. After removal of 1 base from V and 2 bases from J, the junction contained 4 bases not matched to a gene. CDR3 length: 17 residues. The germline CDR1 and CDR2 sequences are SGHVS and FQNEAQ. As DNA, the CDR3 is TGTGCCAGCAGCTTAGTCCAGCGGGGGGGTAACACCGGGGAGCTGTTTTTT. Amino acid sequence: CASSLVQRGGNTGELFF.

This clone came up once. The chain employs TRBV6-5 and TRBJ2-2, with D maybe TRBD1 (6 bases). The V end was cut by 4 bases, the J end by 4 bases, with 10 bases between. The CDR3 extends over 14 amino acids. Germline V lookup: CDR1 MNHEY, CDR2 SVGAGI. CDR3 in DNA: TGTGCCAGCAGTTTTACAGGGTCCACCGGGGAGCTGTTTTTT. Encoded protein: CASSFTGSTGELFF.

The chain carries TRBV6-5 and TRBJ1-5, with D possibly TRBD1 on 6 matching bases. Per germline, CDR1 MNHEY and CDR2 SVGAGI. Trimming pared 7 bases from V and 0 bases from J, leaving 7 bases between. This CDR3 is 13 amino acids long. CDR3 sequence: CASNRDSNQPQHF. CDR3 DNA: TGTGCCAGCAACAGGGATAGCAATCAGCCCCAGCATTTT.

The rearrangement joins TRBV18 to TRBJ2-7; D is possibly TRBD1 (5 bases). The V and J ends lost 1 base and 2 bases respectively, with 9 bases between them. The CDR3 consists of 14 residues. Germline CDR1 and CDR2: KGHSH and LQKENI. CDR3 sequence (DNA): TGTGCCAGCTCACCACTGGGGCCACCCTACGAGCAGTACTTC. Its translation: CASSPLGPPYEQYF.

V is TRBV2 and J is TRBJ2-7, with 10 positions matching TRBD2. Germline V gives CDR1 SNHLY, CDR2 FYNNEI. The CDR3 totals 14 residues. The ends lost 4 bases at V and 6 bases at J; junction bases unmatched: 6. CDR3 DNA: TGTGCCAGCAGTGGGGAGCGGGGGGGAAGCGAGCAGTACTTC. This encodes CASSGERGGSEQYF.

This clone has only a few counts. The chain is built from TRBV4-1 and TRBJ1-3; TRBD1 matches at 8 bases. Germline trimming cut 4 bases from V and 0 bases from J; bases unmatched to any gene: 5. From germline, CDR1 is MGHRA and CDR2 YSYEKL. This CDR3 spans 16 amino acids. The CDR3 DNA reads TGCGCCAGCAGCCCCGAAGGGACAGGCTCTGGAAACACCATATATTTT. Its protein is CASSPEGTGSGNTIYF.

This clone was detected once. CDR3: CASRASGYEQYF. DNA of the CDR3: TGCGCCAGCAGGGCTAGCGGCTACGAGCAGTACTTC. The chain uses TRBV10-2 and TRBJ2-7; TRBD2 matches 7 bases. This CDR3 has 12 amino acids. The germline V gene encodes CDR1 WSHSY and CDR2 SAAADI. The V and J ends lost 6 bases and 3 bases, in that order; junction bases with no gene match: 2.

The rearrangement uses TRBV28 and TRBJ2-2, with D maybe TRBD2 (5 bases). From germline, CDR1 is MDHEN and CDR2 SYDVKM. V shed 6 bases and J shed 1 base, with 12 bases lying between them. This CDR3 comprises 15 residues. The CDR3 region has the DNA TGTGCCAGCAGACTCACCGGAGGGAACACCGGGGAGCTGTTTTTT. This sequence encodes CASRLTGGNTGELFF.

The chain carries TRBV7-9 and TRBJ1-3; D is undetermined. With 2 bases removed from V and 4 bases from J, the gap between germline ends came to 6 bases. The CDR3 covers 13 residues. Germline V gene data show CDR1 as SEHNR and CDR2 as FQNEAQ (reference sequence). CDR3 protein: CASSLNEGNTIYF. The CDR3 DNA reads TGTGCCAGCAGCTTAAATGAGGGAAACACCATATATTTT.

V gene TRBV9 combines with J gene TRBJ2-7; 10 bases are a match to TRBD1. Looked up from germline, CDR1 is SGDLS and CDR2 is YYNGEE. This CDR3 comprises 14 residues. Trimming removed 2 bases from V and 7 bases from J; junction bases left unmatched: 6. The CDR3 loop is CASSVTGGDQEQYF. For the CDR3, the DNA is TGTGCCAGCAGCGTGACAGGGGGCGATCAGGAGCAGTACTTC.

The rearrangement joins TRBV11-3 to TRBJ2-2; 13 bases are a match to TRBD2. The V and J ends lost 5 bases and 6 bases, in that order; junction bases with no gene match: 6. Germline V gene sequence: CDR1 SGHNT, CDR2 YENEEA. The length of the CDR3 is 16 residues. Here the CDR3 reads CASSPRTSGGSGELFF. Written as DNA, the CDR3 is TGTGCCAGCAGCCCACGGACTAGCGGGGGTTCCGGGGAGCTGTTTTTT.

The chain carries TRBV6-5 and TRBJ1-2; D is perhaps TRBD1 (5 bases). Germline V CDR1 and CDR2: MNHEY, SVGAGI. V lost 5 bases and J lost 1, with 11 bases in between. This CDR3 has 14 residues. For the CDR3, the DNA is TGTGCCAGCAGTCGAACCGACAGTAACTATGGCTACACCTTC. Translation: CASSRTDSNYGYTF.

This sequence joins TRBV5-1 and TRBJ2-3; weak D call: TRBD1 (5 bases). CDR1 SGHRS and CDR2 YFSETQ come from the germline V gene. The CDR3 totals 17 residues. V lost 4 bases, J lost 0 bases, and 18 bases lay in between. The CDR3 is CASSRMPTVPSTDTQYF. CDR3 coding DNA: TGCGCCAGCAGCCGGATGCCGACAGTCCCTAGCACAGATACGCAGTATTTT.

This chain joins TRBV4-2 and TRBJ2-7; D ambiguous. Trimming cost V 0 bases and J 7 bases, with 16 bases left between them. The CDR3 totals 15 residues. In germline, CDR1 is LGHNA, CDR2 YNFKEQ. The CDR3 sequence: CASSQEVEHPWEQYF. In nucleotides, the CDR3 is TGTGCCAGCAGCCAAGAAGTCGAACACCCTTGGGAGCAGTACTTC.

V usage is TRBV19 and J usage is TRBJ1-2; 9 positions match TRBD1. CDR1 and CDR2 (germline): LNHDA, SQIVND (reference sequence). The CDR3 has 13 amino acids. V gave up 7 bases and J gave up 6 bases; unmatched junction bases: 6. CDR3 amino acids: CASTRTGVHGYTF. The CDR3 DNA follows: TGTGCCAGTACTAGGACAGGGGTTCATGGCTACACCTTC. Supplemented by reference TRBV19 and TRBJ1-2, the full variable domain reads DGGITQSPKYLFRKEGQNVTLSCEQNLNHDAMYWYRQDPGQGLRLIYYSQIVNDFQKGDIAEGYSVSREKKESFPLTVTSAQKNPTAFYLCASTRTGVHGYTFGSGTRLTVV.

This clone was detected a few times. J is TRBJ1-6 and V is TRBV3-1 (or the pseudogene TRBV3-2); D is perhaps TRBD1 (6 bases). The CDR3 has 16 residues. Germline V gene data show CDR1 as LGHDT and CDR2 as YNNKEL (reference sequence). V lost 0 bases and J 5 bases, leaving 11 bases between the germline ends. The CDR3 nucleotides read TGTGCCAGCAGCCAAGACCTGCCAGGGGATAATTCACCCCTCCACTTT. Protein sequence: CASSQDLPGDNSPLHF.

This clone was counted between two and nine times. The V and J genes are TRBV5-6 and TRBJ2-7, with D maybe TRBD1 (6 bases). Trimming took off 2 bases at V and 6 bases at J, with 15 bases between the two ends. The CDR3 runs to 14 residues. From germline, CDR1 is SGHDT and CDR2 YYEEEE. The CDR3 loop is CASSFDGQYSEQYF. In DNA, the CDR3 is TGTGCCAGCAGCTTCGACGGACAGTATAGCGAGCAGTACTTC.

The rearrangement uses TRBV20-1 and TRBJ2-5, with TRBD2 matching over 7 bases. In germline, CDR1 is DFQATT, CDR2 SNEGSKA (reference sequence). V was clipped by 3 bases and J by 4 bases; unmatched bases: 5. This CDR3 has 13 amino acids. The CDR3 here is CSASTSVAETQYF. For the CDR3, the DNA is TGCAGTGCTAGTACTAGCGTGGCAGAGACCCAGTACTTC.

The chain couples TRBV3-1 (or the pseudogene TRBV3-2) to TRBJ1-4; D is unclear. The germline V gene has CDR1 LGHDT and CDR2 YNNKEL (reference sequence). The length of the CDR3 is 13 residues. The V gene lost 4 bases and the J gene lost 10 bases, with 13 bases spanning the gap. DNA for the CDR3: TGTGCCAGCAGCCTAAGAGACATGGGAAAACTGTTTTTT. It specifies CASSLRDMGKLFF.

V gene TRBV28 combines with J gene TRBJ2-1, with TRBD2 identical over 11 bases. This CDR3 is 17 amino acids long. Looked up from germline, CDR1 is MDHEN and CDR2 is SYDVKM. V lost 3 bases to trimming and J lost 4 bases; unmatched junction nucleotides: 8. In nucleotides, the CDR3 is TGTGCCAGCAGTTTTACAACTAGCGGGGGTAGGTACAATGAGCAGTTCTTC. Its translation: CASSFTTSGGRYNEQFF.

The table lists this clone with a few counts. This chain links TRBV27 with TRBJ1-1; TRBD1 might be the D (6 bases). V dropped 6 bases and J dropped 1 base, with 15 bases sitting between them. The CDR3 is 15 residues long. Germline V gene lookup returns CDR1 MNHEY and CDR2 SMNVEV (reference sequence). The CDR3 loop is CASRPLQGWNTEAFF. CDR3 bases: TGTGCCAGCAGACCTTTACAGGGTTGGAACACTGAAGCTTTCTTT.

The genes are TRBV10-2 and TRBJ2-5; D is ambiguous. The germline V gene has CDR1 WSHSY and CDR2 SAAADI. V was pared by 2 bases and J by 5 bases, with 15 bases between. This CDR3 spans 15 amino acids. CDR3 nucleotide sequence: TGCGCCAGCAGTGAGAATCCAGGCCTCGGCGAGACCCAGTACTTC. Translated, it gives CASSENPGLGETQYF.

The J gene is TRBJ1-5, the V gene TRBV30; D is undetermined. CDR3 length: 14 amino acids. Per germline, CDR1 GTSNPN and CDR2 SVGIG (reference sequence). The V gene lost 5 bases and the J gene lost 4 bases, with 15 bases spanning the gap. The CDR3 reads CAWRVGDRNQPQHF. The CDR3 DNA is TGTGCCTGGCGGGTCGGAGACCGAAATCAGCCCCAGCATTTT.

V is TRBV3-1 (or the pseudogene TRBV3-2) and J is TRBJ2-5; D gene ambiguous. Trimming cost V 4 bases and J 5 bases, with 5 bases left between them. Germline assignment: CDR1 LGHDT and CDR2 YNNKEL (reference sequence). CDR3 length: 11 residues. CDR3 residues: CASSLEETQYF. For the CDR3, the DNA is TGTGCCAGCAGCCTGGAGGAGACCCAGTACTTC.

The genes are TRBV6-5 and TRBJ1-1, with 7 bases lining up with TRBD1. V trimming: 5 bases; J trimming: 1 base; junction bases outside the gene matches: 4. This CDR3 region has 14 residues. The germline V gene has CDR1 MNHEY and CDR2 SVGAGI. The CDR3 reads CASSLTGANTEAFF. In DNA form, the CDR3 reads TGTGCCAGCAGTCTAACAGGGGCGAACACTGAAGCTTTCTTT.

The V and J genes are TRBV5-4 and TRBJ2-7, with 12 positions matching TRBD2. The CDR3 length is 14 residues. Trimming cost V 0 bases and J 6 bases; bases outside gene matches: 1. CDR1 SGHNT and CDR2 YYREEE come from the germline V gene (reference sequence). The CDR3 coding sequence is TGTGCCAGCAGCTTGGAGACTAGCGGGGGCGAGCAGTACTTC. Translation gives CASSLETSGGEQYF.

The chain joins TRBV27 to TRBJ1-2, with D possibly matching TRBD1 (6 bases). Per the germline V gene, CDR1 is MNHEY and CDR2 is SMNVEV (reference sequence). Trimming cost V 6 bases and J 3 bases, with 14 bases left between them. CDR3 length: 14 amino acids. The CDR3 loop is CASSLTGKYYGYTF. CDR3 in DNA: TGTGCCAGCAGCCTGACAGGCAAATACTATGGCTACACCTTC.

The V gene is TRBV10-1, the J gene TRBJ1-2; no firm D call. The CDR3 contains 13 residues. V was pared by 0 bases and J by 4 bases, with 6 bases between. Looked up from germline, CDR1 is WNHNN and CDR2 is SYGVQD (reference sequence). The CDR3 loop is CASSESGSYGYTF. CDR3 DNA: TGCGCCAGCAGTGAGTCGGGGAGCTATGGCTACACCTTC.